What follows are 23 T cell receptor beta chains derived from one specimen sequenced in a study of tumor and adjacent non-tumor tissue in lung cancer (dated 2018 in TCRdb). The library relied on multiplex PCR. The listed sequencing device is Illumina HiSeq 2500. TCRbeta libraries were constructed through three rounds of nested PCR with primers (Table S4) according to protocols adapted from ARM-PCR. Using fastp at Q25 and MiXCR, TCRdb reprocessed the public reads and kept productive beta chains. Here each entry gathers all rows of one CDR3 protein and keeps the most common genes and DNA. This sample holds around 99,000 distinct CDR3 sequences; over 55% were observed only once. The top ten clones comprise roughly 19% of the sample. Bulk unsorted tissue served as the source for RNA extraction, and RNA quality was assessed using a NanoDrop ND-1000 and an Agilent 2100. For the normal lung samples, distant non-tumor tissue was collected more than 3 cm away from the tumor edge.

The sample taken for sequencing was distant non-tumor lung tissue. The receptors were gathered from a man aged 60-69 years with non-small cell lung cancer.

Remarks on this clonotype: Sequence at one end of the junction differs from germline and may be a read error. The chain has TRBV11-1 and TRBJ1-1; D remains ambiguous. The CDR3 consists of 14 residues. Germline V gene sequence: CDR1 SGHAT, CDR2 FQDESV (reference sequence). Written as DNA, the CDR3 is TGTGCCAGCGGCTTATCGACTGGCGAGACTGAAGCTTTCTTT. It encodes CASGLSTGETEAFF.

As for this clonotype: This may be a read error: a much more frequent sequence differs by one nucleotide. The V call is TRBV11-2, the J call TRBJ2-3; D might be TRBD2 (5 bases). Germline-derived CDR1 and CDR2 are SGHAT and FQNNGV. There are 14 residues in the CDR3. V gave up 4 bases and J gave up 11 bases, with 19 bases separating them. Written as DNA, the CDR3 is TGTGCCAGCAGCTCCACCCCTAGACTATATAGGCAGTATTTT. Residues: CASSSTPRLYRQYF. Based on the CDR3 plus reference TRBV11-2 and TRBJ2-3, the full variable domain is EAGVAQSPRYKIIEKRQSVAFWCNPISGHATLYWYQQILGQGPKLLIQFQNNGVVDDSQLPKDRFSAERLKGVDSTLKIQPAKLEDSAVYLCASSSTPRLYRQYFGPGTRLTVL.

This clonotype was detected a few times. Being one base from a much bigger clone, this may be a read error. J is TRBJ2-6 and V is TRBV4-1, with 8 bases identical to TRBD1. The CDR3 has 16 amino acids. CDR1 is MGHRA and CDR2 is YSYEKL in the germline V gene. The CDR3 coding sequence is TGCGCCAGCAACCAAGGGGGACAGGCTGGGGCCAACGTCCTGACTTTC. Protein sequence: CASNQGGQAGANVLTF.

This clonotype was seen just once. This may stem from a read error, because a much larger clone lies one nucleotide away. The chain combines TRBV6-5 with TRBJ1-5, with 7 bases identical to TRBD1. This CDR3 region has 13 residues. The germline V gene has CDR1 MNHEY and CDR2 SVGAGI. The CDR3 region is CANRETGNQPPHF. In nucleotides, the CDR3 is TGTGCCAACAGGGAGACAGGGAATCAGCCCCCGCATTTT.

This clonotype was recorded many times. Here the CDR3 DNA reads TGTGCCAGCAGCCAAGGAGGGACAGTCAATCAGCCCCAGCATTTT. Translating it yields CASSQGGTVNQPQHF. The rearrangement joins TRBV14 to TRBJ1-5, with 7 positions matching TRBD1. The CDR3 has 15 amino acids. In germline, CDR1 is SGHDN, CDR2 FVKESK. The junction had 3 bases not matched to a gene; V was cut back by 1 base and J by 3 bases.

Ten or more counts support this clonotype. The chain is built from TRBV10-3 and TRBJ1-5, with D maybe TRBD1 (5 bases). The CDR3 sequence is 12 residues long. The V gene's germline CDR1 is ENHRY and CDR2 SYGVKD. Trimming pared 3 bases from V and 5 bases from J, leaving 5 bases between. CDR3 loop: CAISDRDQPQHF. DNA for the CDR3: TGTGCCATCAGTGACAGGGATCAGCCCCAGCATTTT.

This clonotype was observed a single time. Given the absence of the conserved phenylalanine or tryptophan at the CDR3 end, a read error is likely. V and J are TRBV6-1 and TRBJ2-1; 8 bases align to TRBD2. The CDR3 extends over 18 amino acids. Germline V gene sequence: CDR1 MNHNS, CDR2 SASEGT. The CDR3 DNA is TGTGCCACCTTTGCGGGACTACCGGGGGGGTACGGAATCAATAAGCAGTTCCTC. It specifies CATFAGLPGGYGINKQFL.

This clonotype was found a few times. The chain combines TRBV20-1 with TRBJ1-2; the D gene is possibly TRBD1 (6 bases). Germline V gives CDR1 DFQATT, CDR2 SNEGSKA (reference sequence). The CDR3 is made up of 12 amino acids. Trimming cost V 6 bases and J 8 bases, with 16 bases left between them. DNA of the CDR3: TGCAGTGCGAGGGGGGGGCCAGGGGGCTACACCTTC. Amino acid sequence: CSARGGPGGYTF.

This clonotype was recorded at least ten times. The chain joins TRBV5-5 to TRBJ1-5, with D tentatively TRBD1 (5 bases). The germline gives CDR1 SGHKS, CDR2 YYEKEE (reference sequence). The CDR3 runs to 16 residues. The V end lost 3 bases, the J end lost 0 bases, and 13 bases lay between the germline ends. CDR3 DNA: TGTGCCAGCAGCTATACAGGACCCTTTAGCAATCAGCCCCAGCATTTT. The encoded protein is CASSYTGPFSNQPQHF.

For this clonotype: One end of the junction varies from germline; a read error may be responsible. The chain combines TRBV11-1 with TRBJ1-2; 7 nucleotides line up with TRBD1. The germline V gene encodes CDR1 SGHAT and CDR2 FQDESV (reference sequence). This CDR3 spans 16 amino acids. In DNA, the CDR3 is TGTGCCGGCAGCCAGGCAGGGACAGATAAATCCTATGGCTACACCTTC. Its protein is CAGSQAGTDKSYGYTF. The variable domain in full, completed from reference TRBV11-1 and TRBJ1-2, reads EAEVAQSPRYKITEKSQAVAFWCDPISGHATLYWYRQILGQGPELLVQFQDESVVDDSQLPKDRFSAERLKGVDSTLKIQPAELGDSAMYLCAGSQAGTDKSYGYTFGSGTRLTVV.

The CDR3 region is CVNSQGLNQPQHF. CDR3 bases: TGTGTCAACAGCCAGGGGCTCAATCAGCCCCAGCATTTT. V and J are TRBV6-6 and TRBJ1-5; D is possibly TRBD1 (6 bases). CDR1 and CDR2 from the germline V gene are MNHNY and SVGAGI (reference sequence). This CDR3 region has 13 residues.

This clonotype was counted many times. This rearrangement joins TRBV6-2 or TRBV6-3 to TRBJ2-7; no clear D gene. With 2 bases removed from V and 0 bases from J, the gap between germline ends came to 14 bases. Germline-derived CDR1 and CDR2 are MNHEY and SVGEGT. This CDR3 has 16 amino acids. The CDR3 sequence is CASSYPDALSSYEQYF. CDR3 DNA: TGTGCCAGCAGTTACCCGGACGCCCTGAGCTCCTACGAGCAGTACTTC.

The count of this clonotype is one. Its ends do not fully match the called genes, so a read error is possible. V usage is TRBV12-3 or TRBV12-4 and J usage is TRBJ2-3; 8 bases agree with TRBD2. CDR3 length equals 16 residues. CDR3 nucleotides: TGTGCCAGCAGTTTCGCGAGCGGGGGAAGCACAGATACGCACTATTTT. It encodes CASSFASGGSTDTHYF.

This clonotype was observed a handful of times. The rearrangement links TRBV25-1 to TRBJ2-5; TRBD1 matches at 8 bases. Trimming cost V 2 bases and J 1 base; bases outside gene matches: 3. This CDR3 has 15 amino acids. Germline CDR1 and CDR2: MGHDK and SYGVNS. CDR3 sequence reads: CASSETGGPQETQYF. Written as DNA, the CDR3 is TGTGCCAGCAGTGAAACAGGGGGGCCCCAAGAGACCCAGTACTTC.

This clonotype appeared many times. The chain joins TRBV20-1 to TRBJ1-1; TRBD1 aligns across 7 bases. CDR1 is DFQATT, CDR2 SNEGSKA, per germline (reference sequence). V was clipped by 6 bases and J by 7 bases; unmatched bases: 5. The CDR3 extends over 11 amino acids. The CDR3 here is CSAEGASEAFF. Written as DNA, the CDR3 is TGCAGTGCCGAGGGGGCGAGTGAAGCTTTCTTT.

With respect to this clonotype: At one boundary the junction diverges from the germline segment, which might be a read error. The genes are TRBV4-2 and TRBJ1-2; TRBD1 aligns across 7 bases. This CDR3 has 17 residues. Germline V gives CDR1 LGHNA, CDR2 YNFKEQ. The CDR3 is CARSQPMGTASNHGYTF. Written as DNA, the CDR3 is TGTGCCAGGAGCCAGCCTATGGGGACAGCTTCTAACCATGGCTACACCTTC.

Note on this clonotype: A clone one base away is much larger, so this may be a read error. The V and J genes are TRBV29-1 and TRBJ1-2; no definite D call. V lost 8 bases and J 0 bases, leaving 19 bases between the germline ends. The CDR3 extends over 15 amino acids. The germline gives CDR1 SQVTM, CDR2 ANQGSEA. CDR3 sequence: CSTNGGVTPNYGYTF. The CDR3 DNA reads as TGCAGCACCAATGGTGGGGTGACCCCTAACTATGGCTACACCTTC.

The chain has TRBV20-1 and TRBJ1-5; TRBD1 aligns across 12 bases. The CDR3 runs 18 residues. Trimming removed 5 bases from V and 0 bases from J; junction bases left unmatched: 11. Germline V gives CDR1 DFQATT, CDR2 SNEGSKA (reference sequence). CDR3 in amino acids: CSAHLRDRGLISNQPQHF. The CDR3 DNA follows: TGCAGTGCTCATCTCCGGGACAGGGGGCTGATTAGCAATCAGCCCCAGCATTTT.

On this clonotype itself: This may be a read error, as it is one base from a much larger clone. The gene calls are TRBV6-6 and TRBJ2-1; 10 bases are a match to TRBD2. The V gene's germline CDR1 is MNHNY and CDR2 SVGAGI (reference sequence). The CDR3 spans 17 residues. The CDR3 is CASSYGTRLAGNNKQFF. CDR3 coding DNA: TGTGCCAGCAGTTATGGGACCAGACTAGCGGGCAACAATAAGCAGTTCTTC.

This clonotype showed up just once. One end of the junction varies from germline; a read error may be responsible. The chain recombines TRBV11-3 with TRBJ2-7; TRBD1 aligns across 9 bases. The CDR3 spans 14 residues. CDR1 SGHNT and CDR2 YENEEA come from the germline V gene. CDR3 coding DNA: TGTGCCAGCAGTGGGTTAACAGGGGGCAGCGAGCAATACTTC. Translating gives CASSGLTGGSEQYF.

In regard to this clonotype: A read error may explain this, as a much larger clone is one base away. The chain employs TRBV29-1 and TRBJ2-1, with D possibly matching TRBD2 (6 bases). Germline CDR1 and CDR2: SQVTM and ANQGSEA. The CDR3 runs 14 residues. The CDR3 is CSSDGRSSYSEQFF. The DNA of the CDR3 is TGCAGCTCGGACGGGAGAAGCTCCTACAGTGAGCAGTTCTTC.

On this clonotype: At one end the junction does not follow the germline gene, possibly because of a read error. The V gene is TRBV2, the J gene TRBJ2-2; weak D call: TRBD1 (6 bases). Germline values: CDR1 SNHLY, CDR2 FYNNEI. This CDR3 spans 16 amino acids. The CDR3 loop reads CASSPRTDSNTRELFF. The CDR3 coding sequence is TGTGCCAGCAGTCCCCGGACAGATTCGAACACCAGGGAGCTGTTTTTT.

The CDR3, as DNA: TGTGCCAGCAGTTTGGGAGGGACTTTCATTCGGCCCCAGCATTTT. Its translation: CASSLGGTFIRPQHF. V and J are TRBV12-3 or TRBV12-4 and TRBJ1-5; perhaps TRBD1 as D (5 bases). V shed 3 bases and J shed 9 bases, with 18 bases lying between them. This CDR3 is built from 15 residues.